This is a list of T cell receptor beta chains from one sample in a study of spatial heterogeneity in lung cancer. TCRdb analysed the 5' RACE reads with MiXCR anew, one entry per CDR3 protein. The top ten clones hold around 39% of a sample with tens of thousands of distinct CDR3 sequences, about an eighth of them seen once. The sequencing here drew on PBMCs, taken at surgery. Source of these receptors: a female donor with early-stage non-small cell lung cancer. The CDR3 runs from the conserved cysteine through the conserved F or W. A D gene is named only where the DNA matches it firmly. Part of the rows lack a size; the others show once, few, many or a class for expanded clones.

J	size	D	length	V	CDR3	DNA
TRBJ1-6	many	.	13	TRBV18	CASSHSGESPLHF	TGTGCCAGCTCACACTCAGGGGAGTCACCCCTCCACTTT
TRBJ2-1	many	.	14	TRBV7-9	CASSSLQGYNEQFF	TGTGCCAGCAGCTCACTCCAGGGATACAATGAGCAGTTCTTC
TRBJ2-1	.	TRBD2	16	TRBV28	CASRPTSGGSYNEQFF	TGTGCCAGCAGGCCGACTAGCGGGGGTTCCTACAATGAGCAGTTCTTC
TRBJ2-1	many	TRBD2	18	TRBV3-1	CASSQRANPSGGSNEQFF	TGTGCCAGCAGCCAAAGGGCGAACCCCAGCGGGGGGTCAAATGAGCAGTTCTTC
TRBJ1-5	.	.	16	TRBV7-2	CASSLGSSDGNQPQHF	TGTGCCAGCAGCTTAGGGTCCTCTGATGGCAATCAGCCCCAGCATTTT
TRBJ1-5	many	.	13	TRBV20-1	CSASTGGGAPQHF	TGCAGTGCTTCCACCGGGGGGGGGGCGCCCCAGCATTTT
TRBJ1-5	few	TRBD1	16	TRBV18	CASSPPWTGGNQPQHF	TGTGCCAGCTCACCACCGTGGACAGGGGGCAATCAGCCCCAGCATTTT
TRBJ2-1	.	TRBD2	16	TRBV4-2	CASSQPTSGGNNEQFF	TGTGCCAGCAGCCAACCGACTAGCGGGGGAAACAATGAGCAGTTCTTC
TRBJ2-3	.	.	14	TRBV7-6	CASSLVGTDSSKYF	TGTGCCAGCAGCTTAGTCGGAACGGACAGCAGCAAATATTTT
TRBJ2-7	few	TRBD2	15	TRBV5-1	CASSLTSGGLYEQYF	TGCGCCAGCAGCTTAACTAGCGGGGGACTTTACGAGCAGTACTTC
TRBJ2-7	.	.	13	TRBV2	CASSETSSYEQYF	TGTGCCAGCAGTGAAACCAGCTCCTACGAGCAGTACTTC
TRBJ2-2	few	.	14	TRBV18	CASSPKGEAGELFF	TGTGCCAGCTCACCAAAGGGAGAGGCCGGGGAGCTGTTTTTT